Described below is a single TCR beta chain sequence and its context. The antigen is unknown. This entry comes from a study of shared clonotypes between healthy human individuals. Regarding the study as a whole: An anticipated effect of sequencing depth on clonotype sharing among donors was recognized. In contrast to clonotypes shared by all four donors, non-shared clonotypes had lower generation probabilities.

V was pared by 3 bases and J by 3 bases, with 14 bases between. From germline, CDR1 is GTSNPN and CDR2 SVGIG (reference sequence). The CDR3 totals 14 residues. The method was immunoSEQ multiplex PCR; TCRdb's version includes in-frame clones alone and lacks a portion of them. The sample consists of more than 2,000,000 clones, approximately 90% of them appearing once. The chain employs TRBV30 and TRBJ1-1; D possibly corresponds to TRBD1 (5 bases). The sequence came from a man in his late teens or twenties in good health. Source material: naive CD4+ T cells sorted from blood. Subset defined: CD45RA+ positively selected. The CDR3 loop reads CAWRRGWGYTEAFF. CDR3 sequence (DNA): TGTGCCTGGAGGAGAGGCTGGGGGTACACTGAAGCTTTCTTT.